The 4 T cell receptor beta chains listed next were all sequenced from one sample in a study of blood T cells in healthy people across ages. It was with a sample-barcoded 5' primer and a J-beta primer mix that a second PCR of about 6 to 12 cycles was run. TCRdb independently ran MiXCR on the 5' RACE reads; one entry per CDR3 protein. The repertoire holds 1.5 million to 2 million distinct CDR3 sequences, more than 35% seen once, with 23% in the top ten. The specimen sequenced was blood. The origin of the receptors is a human donor in good health.

This clonotype has more than one count but fewer than ten. The chain recombines TRBV27 with TRBJ2-5; 11 bases align to TRBD2. The CDR3 has 14 amino acids. Trimming took 6 bases from V and 5 from J; bases not matched to a gene: 5. CDR1 is MNHEY and CDR2 is SMNVEV in the germline V gene (reference sequence). CDR3 coding DNA: TGTGCCAGCAGCCCGACTAGCGGGACGGAGACCCAGTACTTC. This codes for CASSPTSGTETQYF.

The chain carries TRBV5-1 and TRBJ1-3; TRBD1 matches 9 bases. The CDR3 has 20 residues. Germline CDR1 and CDR2: SGHRS and YFSETQ. The V gene end was trimmed by 3 bases and the J gene end by 0 bases; junction bases not matched to a gene: 16. This chain's CDR3 is CASSSYPGQGMRSSGNTIYF. In DNA form, the CDR3 reads TGCGCCAGCAGCTCCTACCCGGGACAGGGAATGAGGTCCTCTGGAAACACCATATATTTT.

This chain joins TRBV2 and TRBJ2-3; D gene ambiguous. Germline V CDR1 and CDR2: SNHLY, FYNNEI. The V gene lost 7 bases and the J gene lost 3 bases, with 17 bases spanning the gap. The CDR3 has 15 amino acids. In DNA form, the CDR3 reads TGTGCCAGCATTATTCAGCCGACGACTACAGATACGCAGTATTTT. Its translation is CASIIQPTTTDTQYF.

This chain's CDR3 is CATSRDLEQGGELFF. The CDR3 DNA follows: TGTGCCACCAGCAGAGATCTCGAGCAAGGGGGGGAGCTGTTTTTT. V is TRBV15 and J is TRBJ2-2, with unresolved D. The ends were cut back, 0 bases at V and 8 bases at J, with 13 bases in the middle. The CDR3 runs to 15 residues. Germline CDR1 is LNHNV and CDR2 is YYDKDF (reference sequence).